What follows is one T cell receptor (beta chain) and its context. This sample is drawn from a study of blood T cell repertoires in COVID-19. Study-level information: Specimens from acute and convalescent COVID-19 originated in the United States, Italy and Spain.

Sequencing used immunoSEQ multiplex PCR; TCRdb keeps in-frame clones, though not all of them. Of under 100,000 clones listed, around 88% are singletons. This receptor was taken from a man younger than 40 with acute or convalescent COVID-19. The sequencing sample was made of peripheral blood.

CDR3 coding DNA: TGTGCCAGCGGCCGGACAGGGGCCAAGGGGACTGAAGCTTTCTTT. Translation gives CASGRTGAKGTEAFF. The chain recombines TRBV6-6 with TRBJ1-1; 9 bases align to TRBD1. J was trimmed by 5 bases and V by 8 bases; bases with no gene match: 12. The V gene's germline CDR1 is MNHNY and CDR2 SVGAGI (reference sequence). The CDR3 spans 15 residues.